These 31 T cell receptor beta chains came from one sample sequenced in a study of blood T cell repertoires in COVID-19. Sequenced by immunoSEQ multiplex PCR; TCRdb stores in-frame clones only, minus some. The sample has approximately 9,500 clones; 80% to 90% are singletons. Sequenced: peripheral blood. The source of these receptors is a human donor in a cohort sampled during active COVID-19.

The chain links TRBV5-1 to TRBJ2-3; TRBD2 agrees at 12 bases. Germline CDR1 is SGHRS and CDR2 is YFSETQ. This CDR3 is 19 amino acids long. V lost 0 bases, J lost 4 bases, and 12 bases stayed unmatched. In nucleotides, the CDR3 is TGCGCCAGCAGCTTGGCCCTAGCGGGGGGGGCCGGGGTGGCAGATACGCAGTATTTT. This translates into CASSLALAGGAGVADTQYF.

The J gene is TRBJ2-7, the V gene TRBV7-2, with a weak D call TRBD2 (5 bases). Deletions cut 7 bases from V and 3 bases from J, with 13 bases between. This CDR3 comprises 13 residues. Germline-derived CDR1 and CDR2 are SGHTA and FQGNSA. The CDR3 coding sequence is TGTGCCAGCACCCCGATTGGAGGCTACGAGCAGTACTTC. It encodes CASTPIGGYEQYF.

The rearrangement uses TRBV6-1 and TRBJ2-3; 9 bases are shared with TRBD1. Germline CDR1 and CDR2: MNHNS and SASEGT. This CDR3 contains 14 residues. The V segment lost 1 base and the J segment 4 bases; nucleotides outside the gene matches: 0. The CDR3 DNA reads TGTGCCAGCAGTGAAGGACAGGGGGCAGATACGCAGTATTTT. Its translation: CASSEGQGADTQYF.

The V gene is TRBV6-5, the J gene TRBJ2-2, with 9 bases fitting TRBD2. The CDR3 spans 14 residues. V gave up 6 bases and J gave up 5 bases; unmatched junction bases: 4. Per the germline V gene, CDR1 is MNHEY and CDR2 is SVGAGI. The CDR3 loop is CASSAGGRTGELFF. Written as DNA, the CDR3 is TGTGCCAGCAGCGCGGGGGGGAGGACCGGGGAGCTGTTTTTT.

This clone occurred once. The V gene is TRBV5-1, the J gene TRBJ1-4, with D possibly being TRBD1 (6 bases). Deletions cut 4 bases from V and 12 bases from J, with 16 bases between. This CDR3 is 13 amino acids long. Germline values: CDR1 SGHRS, CDR2 YFSETQ. The CDR3 loop is CASSPTGPVELFF. The CDR3 DNA sequence: TGCGCCAGCAGCCCGACAGGCCCGGTCGAACTGTTTTTT.

The V gene is TRBV5-1, the J gene TRBJ2-7, with 11 positions matching TRBD1. The CDR3 is made up of 14 amino acids. CDR1 is SGHRS, CDR2 YFSETQ, per germline. Germline trimming cut 4 bases from V and 3 bases from J; bases unmatched to any gene: 3. CDR3 nucleotide sequence: TGCGCCAGCAGCCCCGGGACAGGGGGCTACGAGCAGTACTTC. This translates into CASSPGTGGYEQYF.

This chain's CDR3 is CASSEAAEPKAFF. The CDR3 coding sequence is TGTGCCAGCAGTGAAGCGGCGGAACCGAAAGCTTTCTTT. V usage is TRBV2 and J usage is TRBJ1-1; D remains ambiguous. Per germline, CDR1 SNHLY and CDR2 FYNNEI. Trimming cost V 0 bases and J 9 bases, with 11 bases left between them. The CDR3 covers 13 residues.

The chain combines TRBV5-4 with TRBJ2-1, with D uncertain. V lost 1 base to trimming and J lost 7 bases, with 9 bases between them. Per the germline V gene, CDR1 is SGHNT and CDR2 is YYREEE (reference sequence). The CDR3 covers 13 residues. The CDR3, as DNA: TGTGCCAGCAGCTTGCTGACTGTAAATGAGCAGTTCTTC. Translation: CASSLLTVNEQFF. Together with reference TRBV5-4 and TRBJ2-1, the CDR3 gives the full variable domain: ETGVTQSPTHLIKTRGQQVTLRCSSQSGHNTVSWYQQALGQGPQFIFQYYREEENGRGNFPPRFSGLQFPNYSSELNVNALELDDSALYLCASSLLTVNEQFFGPGTRLTVL.

V gene TRBV19 combines with J gene TRBJ2-1; weak D call: TRBD2 (6 bases). Germline V gene lookup returns CDR1 LNHDA and CDR2 SQIVND (reference sequence). V gave up 7 bases and J gave up 7 bases, with 14 bases separating them. There are 13 residues in the CDR3. This chain's CDR3 is CASTVGGPNEQFF. The CDR3 DNA reads TGTGCCAGTACCGTCGGGGGACCGAATGAGCAGTTCTTC.

This chain uses TRBV6-1 with TRBJ1-5; D call uncertain. In germline, CDR1 is MNHNS, CDR2 SASEGT. Trimming took 0 bases from V and 5 from J, leaving 11 bases between them. The CDR3 sequence is 15 residues long. CDR3 coding DNA: TGTGCCAGCAGTGAAGCGGGCGATTACTATCAGCCCCAGCATTTT. It encodes CASSEAGDYYQPQHF.

This clone showed up just once. This chain uses TRBV5-1 with TRBJ2-3; 9 nucleotides match TRBD2. The length of the CDR3 is 18 residues. Germline V gene sequence: CDR1 SGHRS, CDR2 YFSETQ. The V gene end was trimmed by 4 bases and the J gene end by 1 base; junction bases not matched to a gene: 13. This CDR3 is CASSPTASGAGGTDTQYF. In DNA form, the CDR3 reads TGCGCCAGCAGCCCTACGGCTAGCGGGGCGGGAGGCACAGATACGCAGTATTTT.

For the CDR3, the DNA is TGTGCCAGCAGCCTCGACAGAGAACCTGGAAACACCATATATTTT. It is translated as CASSLDREPGNTIYF. This chain uses TRBV2 with TRBJ1-3; maybe TRBD1 (5 bases). This CDR3 comprises 15 residues. Trimming left V 6 bases short and J 2 bases short, with 14 bases between. Germline loops: CDR1 SNHLY, CDR2 FYNNEI.

This chain links TRBV10-3 with TRBJ1-3, with 7 bases fitting TRBD1. Looked up from germline, CDR1 is ENHRY and CDR2 is SYGVKD. The CDR3 runs 16 residues. With 4 bases clipped from V and 0 bases from J, the junction kept 6 bases outside the gene matches. CDR3 coding DNA: TGTGCCATCAGTGCCCTGGACAGGCGCTCTGGAAACACCATATATTTT. This gives the protein CAISALDRRSGNTIYF.

This chain connects TRBV30 to TRBJ1-2, with D unresolved. The CDR3 sequence is 11 residues long. Trimming removed 7 bases from V and 2 bases from J, with 8 bases in between. In germline, CDR1 is GTSNPN, CDR2 SVGIG (reference sequence). The CDR3 loop is CAYSMNYGYTF. CDR3 DNA sequence: TGTGCCTACTCCATGAACTATGGCTACACCTTC.

The J gene is TRBJ2-2, the V gene TRBV2; the match to TRBD1 covers 9 bases. The V segment lost 6 bases and the J segment 0 bases; nucleotides outside the gene matches: 2. This CDR3 spans 15 amino acids. Germline CDR1 SNHLY, CDR2 FYNNEI. The CDR3 nucleotides read TGTGCCAGCAGGGGGACAGGGTCGAACACCGGGGAGCTGTTTTTT. This translates into CASRGTGSNTGELFF.

The V and J genes are TRBV19 and TRBJ1-1, with D uncertain. The CDR3 spans 12 residues. Trimming removed 4 bases from V and 4 bases from J, with 7 bases in between. Germline CDR1 is LNHDA and CDR2 is SQIVND (reference sequence). The CDR3, as DNA: TGTGCCAGTAGTACCCGAGGCACTGAAGCTTTCTTT. Translated, it gives CASSTRGTEAFF. Variable domain in full (rest from reference TRBV19 and TRBJ1-1): DGGITQSPKYLFRKEGQNVTLSCEQNLNHDAMYWYRQDPGQGLRLIYYSQIVNDFQKGDIAEGYSVSREKKESFPLTVTSAQKNPTAFYLCASSTRGTEAFFGQGTRLTVV.

This rearrangement joins TRBV28 to TRBJ2-4, with D unresolved. CDR1 is MDHEN, CDR2 SYDVKM, per germline. The germline V and J ends were trimmed by 4 bases and 0 bases, with 10 bases remaining between them. The CDR3 totals 15 residues. CDR3 region: CASSSTTLAKNIQYF. CDR3 coding DNA: TGTGCCAGCAGTTCGACGACTCTAGCCAAAAACATTCAGTACTTC.

The genes are TRBV7-8 and TRBJ2-1; 7 bases fit TRBD1. The CDR3 has 15 residues. The V segment lost 1 base and the J segment 5 bases; nucleotides outside the gene matches: 5. The germline CDR1 and CDR2 sequences are SGHVS and FQNEAQ. The CDR3 DNA sequence: TGTGCCAGCAGCTTAGGGGCAGGGGGTCACAATGAGCAGTTCTTC. Translating gives CASSLGAGGHNEQFF. Variable domain in full (rest from reference TRBV7-8 and TRBJ2-1): GAGVSQSPRYKVAKRGQDVALRCDPISGHVSLFWYQQALGQGPEFLTYFQNEAQLDKSGLPSDRFFAERPEGSVSTLKIQRTQQEDSAVYLCASSLGAGGHNEQFFGPGTRLTVL.

The chain carries TRBV13 and TRBJ2-7, with 10 bases aligning to TRBD2. J was trimmed by 7 bases and V by 4 bases; bases with no gene match: 10. Germline V gene data show CDR1 as PRHDT and CDR2 as FYEKMQ (reference sequence). The CDR3 runs to 15 residues. The CDR3 DNA follows: TGTGCCAGCAGCTCCCAAGCGGGGGGGGGTGCGGAGCAGTACTTC. Protein product: CASSSQAGGGAEQYF.

J is TRBJ1-5 and V is TRBV4-1; D is possibly TRBD1 (5 bases). Trimming stripped 0 bases from V and 9 bases from J, with 18 bases between. The CDR3 has 16 amino acids. Germline assignment: CDR1 MGHRA and CDR2 YSYEKL. CDR3 residues: CASSQDPSGLQGPQHF. For the CDR3, the DNA is TGCGCCAGCAGCCAAGATCCGTCGGGTCTCCAGGGGCCCCAGCATTTT.

V and J are TRBV11-3 and TRBJ2-3; 8 bases align to TRBD2. CDR1 and CDR2 from the germline V gene are SGHNT and YENEEA. V was pared by 1 base and J by 1 base, with 4 bases of the junction left unmatched. The CDR3 covers 16 residues. CDR3 sequence (DNA): TGTGCCAGCAGCTTAGGCAGTAGCGGGGGCACAGATACGCAGTATTTT. Its translation: CASSLGSSGGTDTQYF.

CDR3 residues: CASSPGSGGNEKLFF. CDR3 sequence (DNA): TGTGCCAGTAGTCCAGGCAGCGGTGGTAATGAAAAACTGTTTTTT. The chain uses TRBV19 and TRBJ1-4; D gene ambiguous. V dropped 5 bases and J dropped 4 bases, with 14 bases sitting between them. Germline values: CDR1 LNHDA, CDR2 SQIVND (reference sequence). The length of the CDR3 is 15 residues.

The J gene is TRBJ1-1, the V gene TRBV19; 7 bases match TRBD1. Germline V gene lookup returns CDR1 LNHDA and CDR2 SQIVND (reference sequence). CDR3 length: 14 amino acids. J lost 4 bases, V lost 5 bases, and 7 bases had no gene match. The CDR3 region is CASSSGPGGTEAFF. CDR3 DNA: TGTGCCAGTAGTTCAGGACCAGGGGGCACTGAAGCTTTCTTT.

CDR3 sequence: CASSLDGAGGPSFF. The CDR3 DNA reads as TGTGCCAGCAGCTTAGACGGAGCGGGGGGACCATCGTTCTTC. V is TRBV11-2 and J is TRBJ2-1; TRBD2 matches 9 bases. With V trimmed by 0 bases and J by 15 bases, 9 bases remained unmatched. The germline V gene encodes CDR1 SGHAT and CDR2 FQNNGV. CDR3 length: 14 residues.

The gene calls are TRBV5-1 and TRBJ2-5, with D maybe TRBD2 (6 bases). V was trimmed by 4 bases and J by 5 bases, leaving 18 bases between them. The CDR3 is 15 residues long. Germline V gene data show CDR1 as SGHRS and CDR2 as YFSETQ. CDR3 bases: TGCGCCAGCAGCCCGGACATACCCCGGGGGGAGACCCAGTACTTC. The encoded protein is CASSPDIPRGETQYF.

This chain joins TRBV30 and TRBJ2-1, with a tentative D call TRBD2 (5 bases). Trimming pared 3 bases from V and 5 bases from J, leaving 14 bases between. This CDR3 contains 14 residues. CDR1 is GTSNPN and CDR2 is SVGIG in the germline V gene (reference sequence). The chain's CDR3 is CAWSDGVQNNEQFF. The DNA for the CDR3 is TGTGCCTGGAGCGACGGGGTTCAGAACAATGAGCAGTTCTTC. The variable domain in full, completed from reference TRBV30 and TRBJ2-1, reads SQTIHQWPATLVQPVGSPLSLECTVEGTSNPNLYWYRQAAGRGLQLLFYSVGIGQISSEVPQNLSASRPQDRQFILSSKKLLLSDSGFYLCAWSDGVQNNEQFFGPGTRLTVL.

This sequence joins TRBV6-5 and TRBJ1-1; no firm D call. Trimming pared 6 bases from V and 2 bases from J, leaving 7 bases between. The CDR3 totals 12 residues. Germline V gene data show CDR1 as MNHEY and CDR2 as SVGAGI. The CDR3 here is CASRLLNTEAFF. The CDR3 coding sequence is TGTGCCAGCAGGCTATTAAACACTGAAGCTTTCTTT.

This clone showed up just once. The gene calls are TRBV28 and TRBJ1-1; 8 bases map to TRBD1. Germline lookup yields CDR1 MDHEN and CDR2 SYDVKM. J gave up 2 bases and V 2 bases, and 4 bases lay outside the gene matches. This CDR3 comprises 15 residues. The CDR3 sequence is CASSLPDRGNTEAFF. DNA for the CDR3: TGTGCCAGCAGTTTACCCGACAGGGGTAACACTGAAGCTTTCTTT.

This clone was recorded only once. This rearrangement joins TRBV6-6 to TRBJ2-2; maybe TRBD1 (5 bases). CDR3 length: 14 amino acids. Trimming removed 7 bases from V and 4 bases from J, with 13 bases in between. The germline V gene has CDR1 MNHNY and CDR2 SVGAGI (reference sequence). The CDR3 coding sequence is TGTGCCAGCAATCTAGACAGAGTCACCGGGGAGCTGTTTTTT. Translating it yields CASNLDRVTGELFF.

The chain recombines TRBV20-1 with TRBJ2-7; perhaps TRBD2 as D (7 bases). The V gene's germline CDR1 is DFQATT and CDR2 SNEGSKA (reference sequence). The CDR3 loop spans 13 amino acids. V gave up 3 bases and J gave up 3 bases, with 12 bases separating them. CDR3 nucleotides: TGCAGTGCTAGTCCGGGGGGCGGCTACGAGCAGTACTTC. As protein: CSASPGGGYEQYF.

This chain uses TRBV28 with TRBJ2-2; no clear D gene. This CDR3 is 13 amino acids long. Trimming took off 7 bases at V and 7 bases at J, with 13 bases between the two ends. Germline-derived CDR1 and CDR2 are MDHEN and SYDVKM. The CDR3 DNA sequence: TGTGCCAGCACCCAATTAGAAAGCGGGGAGCTGTTTTTT. Protein product: CASTQLESGELFF.